These 22 T cell receptor beta chains share one sample of origin, sequenced in a study of blood T cells in healthy people across ages. Then a second PCR, running about 6 to 12 cycles, was carried out with a sample-barcoded 5' primer and a J-beta primer mix. TCRdb processed the 5' RACE reads anew with MiXCR; each CDR3 protein has one entry. Of more than 550,000 distinct CDR3 sequences in the sample, approximately 21% were seen once. Sequencing used blood. Receptors were obtained from a man aged 70-80 years in good health.

This chain links TRBV25-1 with TRBJ2-2; D may match TRBD1 or TRBD2 (5 bases each). The CDR3 totals 15 residues. V lost 1 base, J lost 4 bases, and 10 bases lay in between. Germline loops: CDR1 MGHDK, CDR2 SYGVNS. The CDR3 coding sequence is TGTGCCAGCAGTGAATGGGGGAGCAGCACCGGGGAGCTGTTTTTT. Translated: CASSEWGSSTGELFF.

V and J are TRBV20-1 and TRBJ2-1, with a possible D match to TRBD2 (6 bases). V was clipped by 3 bases and J by 0 bases, with 9 bases between them. Germline values: CDR1 DFQATT, CDR2 SNEGSKA (reference sequence). The CDR3 contains 14 residues. The CDR3 DNA reads TGCAGTGCTAGGGGCGGGAACTCCTACAATGAGCAGTTCTTC. It codes for CSARGGNSYNEQFF.

This clonotype has a handful of counts. The V and J genes are TRBV3-1 and TRBJ1-1; tentatively, D is TRBD1 (6 bases). The CDR3 is 12 amino acids. Germline CDR1 reads LGHDT; CDR2 reads YNNKEL (reference sequence). V was cut by 5 bases and J by 9 bases, with 13 bases left in between. The CDR3: CASSTPGHQAFF. In nucleotides, the CDR3 is TGTGCCAGCAGCACACCGGGACACCAAGCTTTCTTT.

This clonotype was detected a few times. The J gene is TRBJ2-5, the V gene TRBV25-1, with 10 bases aligning to TRBD2. The CDR3 is 16 residues long. Trimming at V came to 3 bases and at J to 5 bases, leaving 9 bases not matched to a gene. Germline CDR1 and CDR2: MGHDK and SYGVNS. The DNA of the CDR3 is TGTGCCAGCAGTGATACCCAGCGGGGGGGCAGGGAGACCCAGTACTTC. Protein sequence: CASSDTQRGGRETQYF. Full variable domain (outside the CDR3, taken from reference TRBV25-1 and TRBJ2-5): EADIYQTPRYLVIGTGKKITLECSQTMGHDKMYWYQQDPGMELHLIHYSYGVNSTEKGDLSSESTVSRIRTEHFPLTLESARPSHTSQYLCASSDTQRGGRETQYFGPGTRLLVL.

This clonotype was detected a few times. The junction departs from the called germline gene at one end, perhaps through a read error. The J gene is TRBJ2-1, the V gene TRBV2; 8 bases align to TRBD1. The length of the CDR3 is 13 residues. Germline V lookup: CDR1 SNHLY, CDR2 FYNNEI. The CDR3 sequence: CVSSEDRGDEQFF. The CDR3 nucleotides are TGTGTCAGCAGTGAAGACAGGGGCGATGAGCAGTTCTTC. Variable domain in full (rest from reference TRBV2 and TRBJ2-1): EPEVTQTPSHQVTQMGQEVILRCVPISNHLYFYWYRQILGQKVEFLVSFYNNEISEKSEIFDDQFSVERPDGSNFTLKIRSTKLEDSAMYFCVSSEDRGDEQFFGPGTRLTVL.

V usage is TRBV2 and J usage is TRBJ1-3; D uncertain. Germline V gene data show CDR1 as SNHLY and CDR2 as FYNNEI. The CDR3 is 18 amino acids. Trimming shortened V by 5 bases and J by 0 bases, and 20 bases separated the two germline ends. CDR3 in amino acids: CASSLNGPRGSSGNTIYF. CDR3 nucleotide sequence: TGTGCCAGCAGTTTAAACGGCCCCCGCGGGAGCTCTGGAAACACCATATATTTT.

This sequence joins TRBV20-1 and TRBJ2-5; TRBD1 matches at 10 bases. Trimming removed 0 bases from V and 2 bases from J; junction bases left unmatched: 15. Germline V gene lookup returns CDR1 DFQATT and CDR2 SNEGSKA (reference sequence). This CDR3 has 19 amino acids. The CDR3 DNA is TGCAGTGCTAGAGATCCCACTCCGGGACAGGGGATCCCTCAAGAGACCCAGTACTTC. Translation gives CSARDPTPGQGIPQETQYF.

With regard to this clonotype: The junction and the germline gene differ at one end; a read error may be behind it. Written as DNA, the CDR3 is TGTGCCAGCAGCCCCAGACTGGTGCAAGAGACCCAGTACTTT. It encodes CASSPRLVQETQYF. This sequence joins TRBV9 and TRBJ2-5; D is undetermined. Germline assignment: CDR1 SGDLS and CDR2 YYNGEE. The length of the CDR3 is 14 residues.

In its sample, this clonotype was seen a few times. The chain joins TRBV10-3 to TRBJ2-5, with no clear D. Germline-derived CDR1 and CDR2 are ENHRY and SYGVKD. This CDR3 is 15 amino acids long. Trimming left V 6 bases short and J 1 base short, with 15 bases between. DNA of the CDR3: TGTGCCATCAGCGGATTCGGAAGGGCCCAAGAGACCCAGTACTTC. It specifies CAISGFGRAQETQYF.

The chain couples TRBV11-2 to TRBJ1-4, with 7 bases lining up with TRBD1. Germline V gene sequence: CDR1 SGHAT, CDR2 FQNNGV. This CDR3 spans 17 amino acids. Trimming cost V 0 bases and J 7 bases; bases outside gene matches: 11. CDR3: CASSLDLSRGMAEKLFF. CDR3 nucleotide sequence: TGTGCCAGCAGCTTAGACCTCAGCAGGGGGATGGCTGAAAAACTGTTTTTT.

This chain links TRBV10-3 with TRBJ2-7; 9 bases fit TRBD1. V shed 2 bases and J 3 bases; nucleotides not matched to a gene: 8. Germline lookup yields CDR1 ENHRY and CDR2 SYGVKD. The CDR3 runs 16 residues. In DNA form, the CDR3 reads TGTGCCATCAGTGAGGGATTAGGACAGGGGATCTACGAGCAGTACTTC. It codes for CAISEGLGQGIYEQYF.

This clonotype appeared a few times. The chain combines TRBV7-2 with TRBJ1-4, with D possibly being TRBD1 (6 bases). Germline V gene sequence: CDR1 SGHTA, CDR2 FQGNSA. CDR3 length: 16 residues. V lost 7 bases and J 4 bases, leaving 19 bases between the germline ends. CDR3 amino acids: CASTSQSGGLNEKLFF. CDR3 bases: TGTGCCAGCACCTCACAATCCGGGGGCCTTAATGAAAAACTGTTTTTT. The whole variable domain, filled in from reference TRBV7-2 and TRBJ1-4, reads GAGVSQSPSNKVTEKGKDVELRCDPISGHTALYWYRQSLGQGLEFLIYFQGNSAPDKSGLPSDRFSAERTGGSVSTLTIQRTQQEDSAVYLCASTSQSGGLNEKLFFGSGTQLSVL.

The chain uses TRBV7-9 and TRBJ1-1; possible D gene TRBD1, 5 bases. CDR1 and CDR2 from the germline V gene are SEHNR and FQNEAQ (reference sequence). The V end was cut by 1 base, the J end by 5 bases, with 14 bases between. The CDR3 sequence is 15 residues long. For the CDR3, the DNA is TGTGCCAGCAGCTTAGTTGGGTTGGGGGGTACTGAAGCTTTCTTT. Translated: CASSLVGLGGTEAFF.

Ten or more counts support this clonotype. The CDR3 region is CASSPTGGQETQYF. In DNA, the CDR3 is TGTGCCAGCAGCCCGACAGGGGGACAAGAGACCCAGTACTTC. The chain has TRBV28 and TRBJ2-5, with 9 bases matching TRBD1. Trimming at V came to 6 bases and at J to 2 bases, leaving 4 bases not matched to a gene. The CDR3 extends over 14 amino acids. The germline gives CDR1 MDHEN, CDR2 SYDVKM.

This chain connects TRBV7-8 to TRBJ2-5; TRBD2 agrees at 10 bases. J lost 1 base, V lost 2 bases, and 7 bases had no gene match. The CDR3 is 17 residues long. From germline, CDR1 is SGHVS and CDR2 FQNEAQ. Written as DNA, the CDR3 is TGTGCCAGCAGCTTATCCGGACTAGCGGCAGTCCAAGAGACCCAGTACTTC. Protein sequence: CASSLSGLAAVQETQYF. Full variable domain (rest looked up from reference TRBV7-8 and TRBJ2-5): GAGVSQSPRYKVAKRGQDVALRCDPISGHVSLFWYQQALGQGPEFLTYFQNEAQLDKSGLPSDRFFAERPEGSVSTLKIQRTQQEDSAVYLCASSLSGLAAVQETQYFGPGTRLLVL.

The V gene is TRBV6-6, the J gene TRBJ1-5; possibly TRBD1 for D (6 bases). CDR1 is MNHNY, CDR2 SVGAGI, per germline (reference sequence). The CDR3 totals 14 residues. V was shortened by 6 bases and J by 2 bases, with 11 bases between the two germline ends. The CDR3 DNA reads as TGTGCCAGCAGGCCGGGGGGGCGCAATCAGCCCCAGCATTTT. This codes for CASRPGGRNQPQHF.

The table lists this clonotype with many counts. The chain is built from TRBV2 and TRBJ2-3, with D perhaps TRBD2 (5 bases). Trimming left V 4 bases short and J 0 bases short, with 11 bases between. The CDR3 is 15 residues long. Germline assignment: CDR1 SNHLY and CDR2 FYNNEI. CDR3 in amino acids: CASSALAGSTDTQYF. The CDR3 DNA reads as TGTGCCAGCAGTGCTCTAGCCGGTAGCACAGATACGCAGTATTTT.

This clonotype appeared a few times. The rearrangement uses TRBV5-1 and TRBJ2-5, with a tentative D call TRBD2 (5 bases). CDR3 length equals 15 residues. Trimming left V 4 bases short and J 11 bases short, with 24 bases between. Germline loops: CDR1 SGHRS, CDR2 YFSETQ. In DNA form, the CDR3 reads TGCGCCAGCAGCCAGCCCAGCGGAGTAAAGCGGTCGCAGTACTTC. Its translation is CASSQPSGVKRSQYF.

This clonotype has a handful of counts. The CDR3 carries no conserved terminal phenylalanine or tryptophan, so it likely arises from a read error. This chain joins TRBV27 and TRBJ2-1, with D possibly being TRBD1 or TRBD2 (5 bases each). V lost 7 bases, J lost 7 bases, and 23 bases lay in between. Germline V gene lookup returns CDR1 MNHEY and CDR2 SMNVEV (reference sequence). This CDR3 spans 16 amino acids. The CDR3 nucleotides read TGTGCCAGCAACCTCTCCGGGGCGCGGTTAATTAATGAGCAGTTCTCC. It translates to CASNLSGARLINEQFS.

This clonotype has a handful of counts. A junction end diverges from the germline sequence, so it may reflect a read error. The genes are TRBV29-1 and TRBJ1-5; D unclear. The CDR3 extends over 13 amino acids. CDR1 is SQVTM, CDR2 ANQGSEA, per germline. The CDR3 sequence is CSAQQSYNQPQHF. The DNA of the CDR3 is TGTAGCGCTCAGCAGTCCTACAATCAGCCCCAGCATTTT.

This clonotype was counted many times. The chain links TRBV5-1 to TRBJ2-7; TRBD1 is a possible D gene (5 bases). The CDR3 runs 13 residues. CDR1 SGHRS and CDR2 YFSETQ come from the germline V gene. V was pared by 7 bases and J by 3 bases, with 14 bases between. The DNA for the CDR3 is TGCGCCAGCTCGGGTTCAGGACACTACGAGCAGTACGTC. Its protein product is CASSGSGHYEQYV.

The rearrangement uses TRBV6-5 and TRBJ1-2; no clear D gene. Deletions cut 6 bases from V and 7 bases from J, with 15 bases between. Germline V gene sequence: CDR1 MNHEY, CDR2 SVGAGI. The CDR3 contains 13 residues. CDR3 sequence (DNA): TGTGCCAGCAGGAGGGTCGCGGCCGGTGGCTACACCTTC. Residues: CASRRVAAGGYTF.